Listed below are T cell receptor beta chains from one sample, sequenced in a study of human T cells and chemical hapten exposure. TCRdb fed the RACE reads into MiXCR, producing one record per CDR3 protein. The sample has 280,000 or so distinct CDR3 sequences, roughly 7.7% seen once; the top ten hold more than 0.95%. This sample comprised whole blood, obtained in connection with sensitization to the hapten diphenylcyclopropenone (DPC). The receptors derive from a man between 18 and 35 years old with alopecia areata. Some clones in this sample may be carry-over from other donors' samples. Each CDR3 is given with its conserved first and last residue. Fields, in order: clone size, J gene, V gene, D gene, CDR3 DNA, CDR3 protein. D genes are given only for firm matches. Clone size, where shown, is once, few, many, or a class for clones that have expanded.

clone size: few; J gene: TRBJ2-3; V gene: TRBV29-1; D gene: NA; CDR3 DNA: TGCAGCGTTGAGGGGGCGGATACGCAGTATTTT; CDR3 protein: CSVEGADTQYF
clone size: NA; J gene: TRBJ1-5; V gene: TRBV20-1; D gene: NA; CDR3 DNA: TGCAGTGCTAGAGATCCCGGGGGGGCTAATCAGCCCCAGCATTTT; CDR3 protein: CSARDPGGANQPQHF
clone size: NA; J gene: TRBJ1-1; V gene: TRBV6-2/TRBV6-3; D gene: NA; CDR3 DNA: TGTGCCAGCAGTTACCCCCTTCGACGGGACACTGAAGCTTTCTTT; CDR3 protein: CASSYPLRRDTEAFF
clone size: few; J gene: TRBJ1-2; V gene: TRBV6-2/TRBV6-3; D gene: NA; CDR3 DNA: TGTGCCAGCAGCCCCCTTCCAGGGGCAGACTATGGCTACACCTTC; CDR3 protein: CASSPLPGADYGYTF
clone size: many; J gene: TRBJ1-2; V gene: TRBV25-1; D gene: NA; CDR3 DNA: TGTGCCAGCAGTGAAATAGGATGGTCCGGGGTCGGCTACACCTTC; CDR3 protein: CASSEIGWSGVGYTF
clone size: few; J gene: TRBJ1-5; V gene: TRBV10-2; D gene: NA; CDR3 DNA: TGCGCCAGCAGTGTTCGAATGGATGGCAATCAGCCCCAGCATTTT; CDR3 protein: CASSVRMDGNQPQHF
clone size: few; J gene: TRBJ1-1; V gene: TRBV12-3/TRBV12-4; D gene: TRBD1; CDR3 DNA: TGTGCCAGCAGTTCCAGGACAGGTTGGGCTGAAGCTTTCTTT; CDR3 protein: CASSSRTGWAEAFF
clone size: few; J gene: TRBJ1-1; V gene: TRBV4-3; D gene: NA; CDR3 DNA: TGCGCCAGCAGCCAAGAAGGGGAACATTTGAACACTGAAGCTTTCTTT; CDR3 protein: CASSQEGEHLNTEAFF
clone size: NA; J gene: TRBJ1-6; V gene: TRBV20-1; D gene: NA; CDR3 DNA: TGCAGTGCTAGAGATATCGGGAAGAGGGGCTATAATTCACCCCTCCACTTT; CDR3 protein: CSARDIGKRGYNSPLHF
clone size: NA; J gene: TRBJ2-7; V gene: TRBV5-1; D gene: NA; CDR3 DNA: TGCGCCAGCAGCTTGATACCCACGGCCTCCTACGAGCAGTACTTC; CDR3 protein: CASSLIPTASYEQYF
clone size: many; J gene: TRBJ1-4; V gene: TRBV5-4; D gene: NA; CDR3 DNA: TGTGCCAGCAGCTTGGCCGATAGGGTGAATGGTGAAAAACTGTTTTTT; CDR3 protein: CASSLADRVNGEKLFF
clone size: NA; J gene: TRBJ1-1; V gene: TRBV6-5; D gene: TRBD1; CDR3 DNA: TGTGCCAGCAGTTACTCGGCAGGGGGGAACACTGAAGCTTTCTTT; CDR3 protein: CASSYSAGGNTEAFF
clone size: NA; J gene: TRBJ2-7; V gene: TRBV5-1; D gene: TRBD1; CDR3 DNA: TGCGCCAGCAGCTTGGAGACAGGGGGCCTCCAAGGACCCTACGAGCAGTACTTC; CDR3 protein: CASSLETGGLQGPYEQYF
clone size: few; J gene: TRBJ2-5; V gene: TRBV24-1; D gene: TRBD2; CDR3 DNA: TGTGCCACCAGCCTAGCGGGGGGACAAGAGACCCAGTACTTC; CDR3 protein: CATSLAGGQETQYF
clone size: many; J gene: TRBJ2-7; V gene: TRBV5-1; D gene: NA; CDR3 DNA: TGCGCCAGCAGCTCCGATGTTTCCGGCGAGCAGTACTTC; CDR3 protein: CASSSDVSGEQYF
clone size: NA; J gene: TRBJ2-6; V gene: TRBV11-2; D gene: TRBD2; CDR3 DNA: TGTGCCAGCAGCTCAAGACTAGCGGGGATCTACTCTGGGGCCAACGTCCTGACTTTC; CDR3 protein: CASSSRLAGIYSGANVLTF
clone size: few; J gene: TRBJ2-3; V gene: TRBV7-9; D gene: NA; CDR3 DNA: TGTGCCAGCAGCTTAACTAGCTGGGCAGATACGCAGTATTTT; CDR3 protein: CASSLTSWADTQYF
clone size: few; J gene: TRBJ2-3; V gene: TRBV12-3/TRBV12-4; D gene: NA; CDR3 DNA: TGTGCCAGCAGCCGTCCTGATGACCGGGCTAGCACAGATACGCAGTATTTT; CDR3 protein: CASSRPDDRASTDTQYF
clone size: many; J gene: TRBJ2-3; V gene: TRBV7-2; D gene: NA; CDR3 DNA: TGTGCCAGCAGCCCAAGACTGCCAACAGATACGCAGTATTTT; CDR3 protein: CASSPRLPTDTQYF
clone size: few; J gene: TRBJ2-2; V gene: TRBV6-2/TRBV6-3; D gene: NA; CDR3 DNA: TGTGCCAGCAGCACGGTAATGTTAGTTCGGACAGCCATTACCGGGGAGCTGTTTTTT; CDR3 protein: CASSTVMLVRTAITGELFF
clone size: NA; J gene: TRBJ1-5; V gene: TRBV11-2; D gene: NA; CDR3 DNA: TGTGCCAGCAGCGCGAAGCTGCCTGGGGAACTACGGAATCAGCCCCAGCATTTT; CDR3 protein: CASSAKLPGELRNQPQHF
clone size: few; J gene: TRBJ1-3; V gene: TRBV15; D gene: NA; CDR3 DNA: TGTGCCACCAAGCCCTCGGGCGGAAACACCATATATTTT; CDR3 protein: CATKPSGGNTIYF
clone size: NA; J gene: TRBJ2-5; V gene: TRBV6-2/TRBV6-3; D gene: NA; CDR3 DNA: TGTGCCAGCAGTTACGAGGAGTTTGAGGAGACCCAGTACTTC; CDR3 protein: CASSYEEFEETQYF
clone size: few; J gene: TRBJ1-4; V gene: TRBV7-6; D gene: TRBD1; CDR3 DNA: TGTGCCAGCAGCCTCAACCGGGACAGCGATGAAAAACTGTTTTTT; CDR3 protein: CASSLNRDSDEKLFF
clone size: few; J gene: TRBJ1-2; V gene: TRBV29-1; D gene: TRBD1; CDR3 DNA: TGCAGCGTTGAAGACAGGGGGTCCTATGGCTACACCTTC; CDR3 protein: CSVEDRGSYGYTF
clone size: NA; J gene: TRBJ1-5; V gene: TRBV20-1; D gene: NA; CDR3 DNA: TGCAGTGCTATATCGGTTGGGGGCAGGCAGCCCCAGCATTTT; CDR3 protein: CSAISVGGRQPQHF
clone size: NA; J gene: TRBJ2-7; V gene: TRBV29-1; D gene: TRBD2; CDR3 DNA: TGCAGTGCCAGGGCGGGAGGATCCTACGAGCAGTACTTC; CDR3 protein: CSARAGGSYEQYF
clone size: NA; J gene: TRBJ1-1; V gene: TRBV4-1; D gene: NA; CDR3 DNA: TGCGCCAGCAGCCCGGTGGGCCAGGTGAACACTGAAGCTTTCTTT; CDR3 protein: CASSPVGQVNTEAFF
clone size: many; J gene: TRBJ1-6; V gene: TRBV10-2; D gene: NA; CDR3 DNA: TGCGCCAGCAGTGAGCCGGGGTCGATTCGGGGGTTAAAATCACCCCTCCACTTT; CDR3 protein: CASSEPGSIRGLKSPLHF
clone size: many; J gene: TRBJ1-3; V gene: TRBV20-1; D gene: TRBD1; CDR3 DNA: TGCAGTGCTACAGACAGGGCGTCTGGAAACACCATATATTTT; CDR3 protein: CSATDRASGNTIYF
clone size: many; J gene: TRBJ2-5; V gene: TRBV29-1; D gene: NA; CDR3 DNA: TGCAGCGTTGGACGTCGGGACCTACAAGAGACCCAGTACTTC; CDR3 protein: CSVGRRDLQETQYF
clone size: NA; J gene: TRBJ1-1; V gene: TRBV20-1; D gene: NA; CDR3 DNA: TGCAGTGCTAGACGAGATAGGATGAACACTGAAGCTTTCTTT; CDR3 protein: CSARRDRMNTEAFF
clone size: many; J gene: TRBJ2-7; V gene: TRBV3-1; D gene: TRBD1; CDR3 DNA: TGTGCCAGCAGCCCAACAGGGGGCGGCGACGAGCAGTACTTC; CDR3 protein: CASSPTGGGDEQYF
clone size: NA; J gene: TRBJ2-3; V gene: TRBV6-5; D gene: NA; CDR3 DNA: TGTGCCAGCAGTTCCCCTTTGGGGGGAACCACAGATACGCAGTATTTT; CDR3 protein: CASSSPLGGTTDTQYF
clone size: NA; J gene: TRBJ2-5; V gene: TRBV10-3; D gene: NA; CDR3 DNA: TGTGCCATAGGCAAAGAGACCCAGTACTTC; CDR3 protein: CAIGKETQYF
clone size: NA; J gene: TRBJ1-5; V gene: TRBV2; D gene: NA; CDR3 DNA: TGTGCCAGCAGTGACTCGGGCTTTGGCAATCAGCCCCAGCATTTT; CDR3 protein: CASSDSGFGNQPQHF
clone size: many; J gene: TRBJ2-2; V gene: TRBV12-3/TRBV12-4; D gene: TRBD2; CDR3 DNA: TGTGCCAGCAGTTGGACTAGTTCCGGGGAGCTGTTTTTT; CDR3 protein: CASSWTSSGELFF
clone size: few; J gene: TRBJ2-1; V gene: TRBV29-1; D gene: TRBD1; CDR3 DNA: TGCAGCGCGACGGACAGGATATACAATGAGCAGTTCTTC; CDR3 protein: CSATDRIYNEQFF
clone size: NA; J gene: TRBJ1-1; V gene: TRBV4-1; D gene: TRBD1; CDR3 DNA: TGCGCCAGCAGCCGAGACAGGGGGGGGACTGAAGCTTTCTTT; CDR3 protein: CASSRDRGGTEAFF
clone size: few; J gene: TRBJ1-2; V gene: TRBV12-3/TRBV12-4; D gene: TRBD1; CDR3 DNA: TGTGCCAGCAGTACGGGACAGGGAATTTATGGCTACACCTTC; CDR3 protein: CASSTGQGIYGYTF
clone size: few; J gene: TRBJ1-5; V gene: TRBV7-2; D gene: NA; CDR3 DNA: TGTGCCAGCAGCTACATAAACCCCAGCAATCAGCCCCAGCATTTT; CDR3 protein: CASSYINPSNQPQHF